This T cell receptor (beta chain) came from a study of shared clonotypes between healthy human individuals. Donors were Caucasian adults residing in Nashville, Tennessee, USA. Germline V gene lookup returns CDR1 SQVTM and CDR2 ANQGSEA. V shed 2 bases, J shed 3 bases, and the junction held 6 bases outside the gene matches. This CDR3 comprises 16 residues. The table lists this clone with a count of one. Each cell subset's genomic DNA was divided evenly among several immunoSEQ plates. Profiled with immunoSEQ multiplex PCR; TCRdb holds only in-frame clones, not every one. Among a few hundred thousand clones, roughly four fifths were seen once, and the ten largest hold 12%.

The sample consisted of PBMCs. This receptor was identified in a woman aged 35 to 49 in good health. Some clones in this sample may be carry-over from other donors' samples. This chain uses TRBV29-1 with TRBJ2-3, with 12 nucleotides matching TRBD1. CDR3 bases: TGCAGCGTTGAACCGGGACAGGGGGCAAGTACAGATACGCAGTATTTT. It is translated as CSVEPGQGASTDTQYF.